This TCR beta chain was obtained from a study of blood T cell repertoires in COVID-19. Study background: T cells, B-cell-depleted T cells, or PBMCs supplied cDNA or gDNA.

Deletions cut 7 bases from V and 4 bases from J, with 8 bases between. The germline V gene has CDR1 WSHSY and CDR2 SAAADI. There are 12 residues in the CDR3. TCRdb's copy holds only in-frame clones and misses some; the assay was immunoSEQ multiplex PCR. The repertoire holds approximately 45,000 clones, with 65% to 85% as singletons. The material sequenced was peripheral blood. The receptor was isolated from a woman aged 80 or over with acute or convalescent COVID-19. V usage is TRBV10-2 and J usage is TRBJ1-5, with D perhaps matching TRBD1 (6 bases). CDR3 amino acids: CASTTGNQPQHF. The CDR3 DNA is TGCGCCAGCACTACAGGGAATCAGCCCCAGCATTTT.